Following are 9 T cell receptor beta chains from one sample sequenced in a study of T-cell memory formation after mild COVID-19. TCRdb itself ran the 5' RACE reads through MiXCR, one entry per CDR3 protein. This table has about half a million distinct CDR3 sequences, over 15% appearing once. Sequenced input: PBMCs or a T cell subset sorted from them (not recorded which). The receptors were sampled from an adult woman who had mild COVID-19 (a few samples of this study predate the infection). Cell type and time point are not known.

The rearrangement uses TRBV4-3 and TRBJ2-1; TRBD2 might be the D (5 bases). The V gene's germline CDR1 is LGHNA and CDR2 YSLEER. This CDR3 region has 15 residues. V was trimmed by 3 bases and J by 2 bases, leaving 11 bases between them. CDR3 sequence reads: CASSQSGGPYNEQFF. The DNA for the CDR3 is TGCGCCAGCAGCCAGAGCGGAGGTCCCTACAATGAGCAGTTCTTC.

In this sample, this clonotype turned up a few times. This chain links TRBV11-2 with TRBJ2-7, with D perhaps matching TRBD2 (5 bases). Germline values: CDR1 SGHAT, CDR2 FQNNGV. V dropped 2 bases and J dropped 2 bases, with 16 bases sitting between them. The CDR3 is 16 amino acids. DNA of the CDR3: TGTGCCAGCAGCTTAATTCCCCCTAGCCGAGCCTACGAGCAGTACTTC. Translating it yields CASSLIPPSRAYEQYF.

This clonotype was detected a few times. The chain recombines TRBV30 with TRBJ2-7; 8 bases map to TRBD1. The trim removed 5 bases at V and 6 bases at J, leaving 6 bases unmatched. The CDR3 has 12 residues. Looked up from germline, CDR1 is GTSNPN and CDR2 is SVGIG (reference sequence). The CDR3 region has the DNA TGTGCCTGGGTGTACGACAGGGGCGAGCAGTACTTC. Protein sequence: CAWVYDRGEQYF.

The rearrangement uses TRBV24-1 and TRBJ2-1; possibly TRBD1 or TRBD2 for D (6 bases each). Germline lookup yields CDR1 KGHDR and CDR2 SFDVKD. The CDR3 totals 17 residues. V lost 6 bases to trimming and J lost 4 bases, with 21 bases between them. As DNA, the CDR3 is TGTGCCACCAGTCGGTTTGGGGGGCAGGGTTTTTACAATGAGCAGTTCTTC. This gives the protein CATSRFGGQGFYNEQFF.

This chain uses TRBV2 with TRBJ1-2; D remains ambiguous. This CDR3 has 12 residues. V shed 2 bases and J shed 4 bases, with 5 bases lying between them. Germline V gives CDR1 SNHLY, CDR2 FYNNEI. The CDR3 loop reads CASSEPTYGYTF. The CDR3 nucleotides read TGTGCCAGCAGTGAACCTACCTATGGCTACACCTTC.

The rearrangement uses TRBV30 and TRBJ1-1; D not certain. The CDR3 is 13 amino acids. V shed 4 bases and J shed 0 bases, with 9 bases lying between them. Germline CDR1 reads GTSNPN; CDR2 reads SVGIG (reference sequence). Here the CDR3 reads CAWIRSLNTEAFF. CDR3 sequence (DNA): TGTGCCTGGATTCGGTCCTTGAACACTGAAGCTTTCTTT. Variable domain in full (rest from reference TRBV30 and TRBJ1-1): SQTIHQWPATLVQPVGSPLSLECTVEGTSNPNLYWYRQAAGRGLQLLFYSVGIGQISSEVPQNLSASRPQDRQFILSSKKLLLSDSGFYLCAWIRSLNTEAFFGQGTRLTVV.

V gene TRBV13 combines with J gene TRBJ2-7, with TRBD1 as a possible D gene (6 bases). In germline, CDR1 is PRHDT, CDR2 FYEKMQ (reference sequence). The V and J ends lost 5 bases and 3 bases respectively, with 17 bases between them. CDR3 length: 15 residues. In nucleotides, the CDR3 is TGTGCCAGCAGCCCATACAGGGTGGTCAACTACGAGCAGTACTTC. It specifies CASSPYRVVNYEQYF.

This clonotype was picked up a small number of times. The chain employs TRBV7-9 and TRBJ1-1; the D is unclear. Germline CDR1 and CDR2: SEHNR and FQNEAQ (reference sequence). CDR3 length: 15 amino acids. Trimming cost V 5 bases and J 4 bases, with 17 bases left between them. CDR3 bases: TGTGCCAGCAGCCCAGGAAGGAGGGTGAGCACTGAAGCTTTCTTT. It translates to CASSPGRRVSTEAFF.

The CDR3 is CASSPLDLYTF. In DNA, the CDR3 is TGTGCCAGCAGTCCTTTAGATCTCTACACCTTC. The gene calls are TRBV12-3 or TRBV12-4 and TRBJ1-2; no definite D call. The CDR3 totals 11 residues. Trimming removed 5 bases from V and 10 bases from J, with 11 bases in between.